This T cell receptor beta chain was recorded in a study of cytomegalovirus exposure and HLA in healthy donors. The overall study: In a previous analysis, some 120 million unique TCR beta sequences were found from 170 million or so T cells. General study points: A later analysis linked a missense variant in DCLRE1C to the trimming of TCR beta V and J genes. Analyzed later, most CMV-associated TCR beta chains appeared HLA-restricted. The study flagged roughly 160 TCR beta chains as cytomegalovirus-associated.

A word on this clone: Its antigen is as yet unknown.

This CDR3 has 20 residues. The junction had 14 bases not matched to a gene; V was cut back by 2 bases and J by 5 bases. Germline lookup yields CDR1 MDHEN and CDR2 SYDVKM. PCR used 60 Vbeta primers and 13 Jbeta primers. Data came from immunoSEQ multiplex PCR; TCRdb stores just in-frame clones and leaves some out. This sample has about 150,000 clones, with over 60% found just once. This sequence originates from a woman in her twenties or thirties in good health and CMV-seronegative. The chain carries TRBV28 and TRBJ2-3; 15 bases map to TRBD2. What was sequenced was PBMCs. The CDR3 sequence: CASSLPKPWTSGGAQDTQYF. As DNA, the CDR3 is TGTGCCAGCAGTTTACCTAAACCATGGACTAGCGGGGGGGCCCAAGATACGCAGTATTTT.